The rows below give T cell receptor beta chains drawn from one sample of a study of OX40 agonist ivuxolimab in advanced cancers. The table came from immunoSEQ multiplex PCR; TCRdb's copy has only in-frame clones and leaves some out. The profile shows about 59,000 clones, over 75% of them singletons. Sequences were derived from CD4+ or CD8+ T cells sorted from blood, sampled in a trial of the OX40 agonist ivuxolimab. Every receptor here comes from an adult with an advanced solid tumor such as melanoma, head and neck, liver or kidney cancer. Each CDR3 is given with its conserved first and last residue. Fields, in order: J gene, V gene, clone size, D gene, CDR3 protein, CDR3 DNA. A D gene is named only where the DNA matches it firmly. Size is omitted from some rows. Given values are once, few, many or a class for expanded clones.

>TRBJ1-2|TRBV27|NA|NA
CASSLWGGWSYGYTF
TGTGCCAGCAGTTTATGGGGGGGCTGGAGCTATGGCTACACCTTC
>TRBJ2-7|TRBV2|NA|NA
CASSEAALEDEQYF
TGTGCCAGCAGTGAAGCGGCCCTTGAGGACGAGCAGTACTTC
>TRBJ2-7|TRBV10-3|NA|TRBD2
CAISSNGGGAPVEQYF
TGTGCCATCAGTTCCAACGGGGGGGGCGCTCCTGTTGAGCAGTACTTC
>TRBJ2-5|TRBV5-1|NA|NA
CASSLLDITETQYF
TGCGCCAGCAGCTTGTTGGACATCACAGAGACCCAGTACTTC
>TRBJ1-6|TRBV5-1|NA|NA
CASSMDPGKSPLHF
TGCGCCAGCAGCATGGACCCCGGGAAGTCACCCCTCCACTTT
>TRBJ2-3|TRBV2|NA|TRBD2
CASFGHLAGADTQYF
TGTGCCAGCTTCGGTCATCTAGCGGGAGCAGATACGCAGTATTTT
>TRBJ2-2|TRBV10-3|NA|NA
CAISEFSVDTGELFF
TGTGCCATCAGTGAGTTTAGCGTAGACACCGGGGAGCTGTTTTTT
>TRBJ2-7|TRBV18|NA|TRBD2
CASSPLADSYEQYF
TGTGCCAGCTCACCTCTAGCGGACTCCTACGAGCAGTACTTC
>TRBJ2-2|TRBV4-2|NA|NA
CASSQDRTIPGELFF
TGTGCCAGCAGCCAAGATAGGACTATCCCCGGGGAGCTGTTTTTT
>TRBJ2-1|TRBV6-5|NA|TRBD1
CASSSDRRLRGEQFF
TGTGCCAGCAGTTCGGACAGGAGACTTAGGGGGGAGCAGTTCTTC
>TRBJ2-1|TRBV14|NA|NA
CASSHWWINEQFF
TGTGCCAGCAGCCATTGGTGGATTAATGAGCAGTTCTTC
>TRBJ2-5|TRBV18|NA|TRBD1
CASSPSRGRETQYF
TGTGCCAGCTCACCCAGCAGGGGGAGAGAGACCCAGTACTTC
>TRBJ2-5|TRBV2|NA|TRBD2
CASSTSGGAEYQETQYF
TGTGCCAGCAGTACTAGCGGGGGGGCCGAGTACCAAGAGACCCAGTACTTC
>TRBJ1-3|TRBV5-1|once|TRBD1
CASSYGTAGNTIYF
TGCGCCAGCAGCTATGGGACAGCCGGAAACACCATATATTTT